The rows below give T cell receptor beta chains drawn from one sample of a study of CD4 T cells in relation to SARS-CoV-2 and coronaviruses. Profiling relied on immunoSEQ multiplex PCR, and the TCRdb table lists in-frame clones only, not all of them. Altogether 12,000 or so clones are present, more than 55% being singletons, with the ten largest covering around 7.6%. For these receptors, no antigen is known. Sequencing input: CD4+ T cells from PBMCs, cultured in vitro. The receptor set was obtained from a human donor in good health. Each CDR3 is given with its conserved first and last residue. A D gene is named only where the DNA matches it firmly. Only part of the rows carry a size: once, few, many, or a class if the clone is expanded.

cdr3_nt: TGTGCCAGCAGCCCTAGGGGTAACTATGGCTACACCTTC
cdr3_aa: CASSPRGNYGYTF
j_call: TRBJ1-2
v_call: TRBV3-1/TRBV3-2
clone_size: .
d_call: .

cdr3_nt: TGTGCCAGCAGCCAAACAGGGGGAATACCCACAGATACGCAGTATTTT
cdr3_aa: CASSQTGGIPTDTQYF
j_call: TRBJ2-3
v_call: TRBV11-2
clone_size: .
d_call: TRBD1

cdr3_nt: TGTGCCAGCAGCTTAGTTGCCAACTACGAGCAGTACTTC
cdr3_aa: CASSLVANYEQYF
j_call: TRBJ2-7
v_call: TRBV7-8
clone_size: medium-sized
d_call: .

cdr3_nt: TGTGCCAGTACCCCTGGACCCCTCAATGAGCAGTTCTTC
cdr3_aa: CASTPGPLNEQFF
j_call: TRBJ2-1
v_call: TRBV19
clone_size: .
d_call: .

cdr3_nt: TGTGCCATCAGGCCCCCCACTGGAAACACCATATATTTT
cdr3_aa: CAIRPPTGNTIYF
j_call: TRBJ1-3
v_call: TRBV10-3
clone_size: .
d_call: .

cdr3_nt: TGTGCCAGCAGCCAGGGTACAGAAAATCAGCCCCAGCATTTT
cdr3_aa: CASSQGTENQPQHF
j_call: TRBJ1-5
v_call: TRBV4-2
clone_size: .
d_call: .

cdr3_nt: TGTGCCAGCAGTCCCGGGTCCCGAGCCTATAGCAATCAGCCCCAGCATTTT
cdr3_aa: CASSPGSRAYSNQPQHF
j_call: TRBJ1-5
v_call: TRBV6-6
clone_size: few
d_call: .

cdr3_nt: TGTGCCAGCAGCTCACGGGAACAAGGTGGCACTGAAGCTTTCTTT
cdr3_aa: CASSSREQGGTEAFF
j_call: TRBJ1-1
v_call: TRBV5-4
clone_size: .
d_call: .

cdr3_nt: TGTGCCAGCAGCTTTGAGTTTAGCGGGAAGACCTACAATGAGCAGTTCTTC
cdr3_aa: CASSFEFSGKTYNEQFF
j_call: TRBJ2-1
v_call: TRBV7-9
clone_size: .
d_call: TRBD2

cdr3_nt: TGTGCCACCAGTGATGTTTTGACAGATACGCAGTATTTT
cdr3_aa: CATSDVLTDTQYF
j_call: TRBJ2-3
v_call: TRBV24-1
clone_size: .
d_call: .

cdr3_nt: TGTGCCAGCAGCCAAGTGACTCCCAAACCCACAGATACGCAGTATTTT
cdr3_aa: CASSQVTPKPTDTQYF
j_call: TRBJ2-3
v_call: TRBV3-1/TRBV3-2
clone_size: .
d_call: .

cdr3_nt: TGTGCCAGCAGCACCGACAGGGTCCAGCCCCAGCATTTT
cdr3_aa: CASSTDRVQPQHF
j_call: TRBJ1-5
v_call: TRBV11-2
clone_size: few
d_call: TRBD1

cdr3_nt: TGTGCCAGTAGGGAGGGGGCCAAGCGAGGGGGTGAAGCTTTCTTT
cdr3_aa: CASREGAKRGGEAFF
j_call: TRBJ1-1
v_call: TRBV19
clone_size: .
d_call: TRBD1

cdr3_nt: TGTGCCAGTAGTCAGGTCCGGGAAGAGACCCAGTACTTC
cdr3_aa: CASSQVREETQYF
j_call: TRBJ2-5
v_call: TRBV19
clone_size: .
d_call: .

cdr3_nt: TGTGCCAGCAGTTTTATACAGGGGAACACTGAAGCTTTCTTT
cdr3_aa: CASSFIQGNTEAFF
j_call: TRBJ1-1
v_call: TRBV7-8
clone_size: .
d_call: .

cdr3_nt: TGTGCCAGCGCAGGGAACAATGAGCAGTTCTTC
cdr3_aa: CASAGNNEQFF
j_call: TRBJ2-1
v_call: TRBV12-3/TRBV12-4
clone_size: once
d_call: .

cdr3_nt: TGTGCCAGCAGGGTAGGGACGGGAGATTACTATGGCTACACCTTC
cdr3_aa: CASRVGTGDYYGYTF
j_call: TRBJ1-2
v_call: TRBV28
clone_size: .
d_call: .

cdr3_nt: TGTGCCAGCAGGGACAGGGAGGGTTCGGAGACCCAGTACTTC
cdr3_aa: CASRDREGSETQYF
j_call: TRBJ2-5
v_call: TRBV5-8
clone_size: .
d_call: .

cdr3_nt: TGTGCCAGCTCACCATTGCGAGGGAGCGGGGAGACCCAGTACTTC
cdr3_aa: CASSPLRGSGETQYF
j_call: TRBJ2-5
v_call: TRBV18
clone_size: .
d_call: .

cdr3_nt: TGTGCCATCAGTGAGTCGATAGTTGATGAGCAGTTCTTC
cdr3_aa: CAISESIVDEQFF
j_call: TRBJ2-1
v_call: TRBV10-3
clone_size: .
d_call: .

cdr3_nt: TGTGCCAGCAGCTTCCCAGGGGACCCAGGCTATGGCTACACCTTC
cdr3_aa: CASSFPGDPGYGYTF
j_call: TRBJ1-2
v_call: TRBV5-4
clone_size: .
d_call: .

cdr3_nt: TGTGCCAGCAGTGAAGCGCTAAGCGGGCAAAACATTCAGTACTTC
cdr3_aa: CASSEALSGQNIQYF
j_call: TRBJ2-4
v_call: TRBV6-1
clone_size: .
d_call: .

cdr3_nt: TGTGCCAGCAGCCCAGCTAGCGGAGGCACAGATACGCAGTATTTT
cdr3_aa: CASSPASGGTDTQYF
j_call: TRBJ2-3
v_call: TRBV5-4
clone_size: .
d_call: TRBD2

cdr3_nt: TGTGCCACCGGGGAGAGGGGTGGGATGGAAGATACGCAGTATTTT
cdr3_aa: CATGERGGMEDTQYF
j_call: TRBJ2-3
v_call: TRBV24-1
clone_size: .
d_call: .

cdr3_nt: TGTGCCAGCAATTCGGAAATCACAGATACGCAGTATTTT
cdr3_aa: CASNSEITDTQYF
j_call: TRBJ2-3
v_call: TRBV9
clone_size: .
d_call: .

cdr3_nt: TGTGCCAGCAGCCAGACAGGGAACTCCTACGAGCAGTACTTC
cdr3_aa: CASSQTGNSYEQYF
j_call: TRBJ2-7
v_call: TRBV5-5
clone_size: .
d_call: TRBD1

cdr3_nt: TGCGCCAGCAGCCCTGGGACAGCCGGTATCTATGGCTACACCTTC
cdr3_aa: CASSPGTAGIYGYTF
j_call: TRBJ1-2
v_call: TRBV4-1
clone_size: .
d_call: TRBD1

cdr3_nt: TGTGCCAGCAGCCAAGATGCCAGCGGGGCTTCCTACAATGAGCAGTTCTTC
cdr3_aa: CASSQDASGASYNEQFF
j_call: TRBJ2-1
v_call: TRBV3-1/TRBV3-2
clone_size: .
d_call: TRBD2

cdr3_nt: TGTGCCAGCAGCCTGGGAGGGGGGCGGCAGTTCTTC
cdr3_aa: CASSLGGGRQFF
j_call: TRBJ2-1
v_call: TRBV28
clone_size: .
d_call: .

cdr3_nt: TGTGCCAGCAGTGGTAGCGGGAGTGCGTACAATGAGCAGTTCTTC
cdr3_aa: CASSGSGSAYNEQFF
j_call: TRBJ2-1
v_call: TRBV6-6
clone_size: .
d_call: TRBD2

cdr3_nt: TGTGCCAGCAGCCCACGGTGGAAGACACTCTCCTATAATTCACCCCTCCACTTT
cdr3_aa: CASSPRWKTLSYNSPLHF
j_call: TRBJ1-6
v_call: TRBV3-1/TRBV3-2
clone_size: .
d_call: .

cdr3_nt: TGTGCCAGCAGCTCGACAGGGGGAAGGAATTCACCCCTCCACTTT
cdr3_aa: CASSSTGGRNSPLHF
j_call: TRBJ1-6
v_call: TRBV7-3
clone_size: .
d_call: TRBD1

cdr3_nt: TGTGCCACCAGCAGAGATCGAACAGGGGAAGGCTACACCTTC
cdr3_aa: CATSRDRTGEGYTF
j_call: TRBJ1-2
v_call: TRBV15
clone_size: .
d_call: TRBD1

cdr3_nt: TGTGCCAGCAGCTTAGAATCGGCAGGATCTATCGTGGAGCAGTACTTC
cdr3_aa: CASSLESAGSIVEQYF
j_call: TRBJ2-7
v_call: TRBV7-6
clone_size: .
d_call: .

cdr3_nt: TGTGCCAGCAGTGAAGCGCTTGGGCGCGGTCGAGTAGGGTTTGCAAAACTGTTTTTT
cdr3_aa: CASSEALGRGRVGFAKLFF
j_call: TRBJ1-4
v_call: TRBV2
clone_size: .
d_call: .

cdr3_nt: TGTGCCAGCAGACCGGACGGCGCATTTAACTATGGCTACACCTTC
cdr3_aa: CASRPDGAFNYGYTF
j_call: TRBJ1-2
v_call: TRBV6-1
clone_size: few
d_call: .

cdr3_nt: TGTGCCAGCAGTTTCGTAGCGGGAAATGAGCAGTTCTTC
cdr3_aa: CASSFVAGNEQFF
j_call: TRBJ2-1
v_call: TRBV28
clone_size: .
d_call: TRBD2

cdr3_nt: TGTGCCAGCAGTGACACGGACAGAGCTGAAGCTTTCTTT
cdr3_aa: CASSDTDRAEAFF
j_call: TRBJ1-1
v_call: TRBV6-1
clone_size: few
d_call: .

cdr3_nt: TGTGCCAGCAGCTTAGGCAGCGGAGGGGCCTACAATGAGCAGTTCTTC
cdr3_aa: CASSLGSGGAYNEQFF
j_call: TRBJ2-1
v_call: TRBV7-9
clone_size: .
d_call: .

cdr3_nt: TGTGCCAGCAGACGAACCGGGACAGGGGGCTACGAGCAGTACTTC
cdr3_aa: CASRRTGTGGYEQYF
j_call: TRBJ2-7
v_call: TRBV28
clone_size: .
d_call: TRBD1

cdr3_nt: TGTGCCAGCAGTCAAAACAATGAGCAGTTCTTC
cdr3_aa: CASSQNNEQFF
j_call: TRBJ2-1
v_call: TRBV6-5
clone_size: few
d_call: .

cdr3_nt: TGTGCCAGCAGTTACTCCGGGACAGGGGAATATGGCTACACCTTC
cdr3_aa: CASSYSGTGEYGYTF
j_call: TRBJ1-2
v_call: TRBV6-5
clone_size: .
d_call: TRBD1

cdr3_nt: TGTGCCAGCAGCTTAGCAGGCAGTGCCTACGAGCAGTACTTC
cdr3_aa: CASSLAGSAYEQYF
j_call: TRBJ2-7
v_call: TRBV7-8
clone_size: .
d_call: .

cdr3_nt: TGTGCCAGTACTGCGAACACTGAAGCTTTCTTT
cdr3_aa: CASTANTEAFF
j_call: TRBJ1-1
v_call: TRBV19
clone_size: few
d_call: .

cdr3_nt: TGTGCCAGCAGCTTGCGCCGTAACTATGGCTACACCTTC
cdr3_aa: CASSLRRNYGYTF
j_call: TRBJ1-2
v_call: TRBV5-8
clone_size: .
d_call: .

cdr3_nt: TGTGCCAGCTCACTTGACCCCGGGACAGACGAGCAGTACTTC
cdr3_aa: CASSLDPGTDEQYF
j_call: TRBJ2-7
v_call: TRBV18
clone_size: .
d_call: TRBD1

cdr3_nt: TGTGCCAGCAGTCAAAATACTAGGACTGAAGCTTTCTTT
cdr3_aa: CASSQNTRTEAFF
j_call: TRBJ1-1
v_call: TRBV12-3/TRBV12-4
clone_size: .
d_call: .